These 32 T cell receptor beta chains were sequenced from one sample in a study of chemoradiotherapy in HPV16-positive cancers (dated by TCRdb to between 2021 and 2024). Library method: the immunoSEQ multiplex PCR assay. TCRdb carries this immuneACCESS record with in-frame sequences only. Its versions omit some clonotypes, under half of them owing to an unresolved V gene in the studies checked, with the rest unexplained. This sample is represented by tens of thousands of clones; 88% of them were singletons. Over 4% of the sample comes from the top ten. This specimen was blood, taken from a patient who underwent chemoradiotherapy. The receptors shown here come from a human donor with HPV-associated anogenital cancer.

The chain couples TRBV5-6 to TRBJ2-1; no firm D call. The CDR3 sequence is 16 residues long. From germline, CDR1 is SGHDT and CDR2 YYEEEE. V was clipped by 4 bases and J by 0 bases, with 14 bases between them. The DNA of the CDR3 is TGTGCCAGCAGCCCGGGCGGATCCCCCTCCTACAATGAGCAGTTCTTC. Its protein is CASSPGGSPSYNEQFF.

The chain has TRBV29-1 and TRBJ2-1; TRBD1 matches 9 bases. V trimming: 3 bases; J trimming: 4 bases; junction bases outside the gene matches: 4. CDR3 length equals 14 residues. Germline V CDR1 and CDR2: SQVTM, ANQGSEA. The CDR3 DNA reads TGCAGCGTTGAGGGGGGACAGGGTTACAATGAGCAGTTCTTC. Encoded protein: CSVEGGQGYNEQFF.

The V call is TRBV5-1, the J call TRBJ1-3; D gene uncertain. The germline V and J ends were trimmed by 5 bases and 0 bases, with 21 bases remaining between them. Looked up from germline, CDR1 is SGHRS and CDR2 is YFSETQ. The CDR3 runs to 18 residues. CDR3 region: CASSQGTYTMSSGNTIYF. The CDR3, as DNA: TGCGCCAGCAGTCAAGGAACCTATACCATGAGCTCTGGAAACACCATATATTTT.

The V call is TRBV6-1, the J call TRBJ1-1, with D perhaps TRBD1 (5 bases). Trimming removed 8 bases from V and 5 bases from J, with 21 bases in between. The germline V gene encodes CDR1 MNHNS and CDR2 SASEGT. CDR3 length: 15 amino acids. CDR3 residues: CASSARRAGGTEAFF. The CDR3 DNA reads as TGTGCCAGCTCAGCTCGCAGGGCGGGGGGAACTGAAGCTTTCTTT.

This chain joins TRBV5-1 and TRBJ2-5; 7 bases fit TRBD2. The CDR3 has 14 residues. V was clipped by 1 base and J by 5 bases; unmatched bases: 5. The V gene's germline CDR1 is SGHRS and CDR2 YFSETQ. In DNA, the CDR3 is TGCGCCAGCAGCTTGAACGGGGGGAGGGAGACCCAGTACTTC. Its translation: CASSLNGGRETQYF.

This rearrangement joins TRBV6-4 to TRBJ2-1, with TRBD2 matching over 10 bases. The CDR3 has 14 residues. Germline CDR1 is MRHNA and CDR2 is SNTAGT. Trimming removed 9 bases from V and 6 bases from J; junction bases left unmatched: 8. The CDR3: CARPGASGSNEQFF. CDR3 nucleotide sequence: TGTGCCAGACCGGGGGCTAGCGGGAGCAATGAGCAGTTCTTC.

This clone has just a few counts. V is TRBV7-9 and J is TRBJ1-1; D is perhaps TRBD1 (6 bases). Germline V gene lookup returns CDR1 SEHNR and CDR2 FQNEAQ (reference sequence). The CDR3 contains 14 residues. Trimming removed 5 bases from V and 3 bases from J, with 13 bases in between. The CDR3 here is CASSPRGSHTEAFF. CDR3 nucleotide sequence: TGTGCCAGCAGCCCTAGGGGGAGTCACACTGAAGCTTTCTTT.

The V and J genes are TRBV11-2 and TRBJ1-1; D possibly corresponds to TRBD1 (5 bases). Germline CDR1 and CDR2: SGHAT and FQNNGV. The CDR3 is 14 amino acids. With 3 bases removed from V and 4 bases from J, the gap between germline ends came to 12 bases. Written as DNA, the CDR3 is TGTGCCAGCAGCTTCGCCGGGGCGGGCACTGAAGCTTTCTTT. Its protein product is CASSFAGAGTEAFF. Combining the CDR3 with reference TRBV11-2 and TRBJ1-1 gives the whole variable domain EAGVAQSPRYKIIEKRQSVAFWCNPISGHATLYWYQQILGQGPKLLIQFQNNGVVDDSQLPKDRFSAERLKGVDSTLKIQPAKLEDSAVYLCASSFAGAGTEAFFGQGTRLTVV.

The chain uses TRBV2 and TRBJ2-3; 8 bases align to TRBD2. This CDR3 spans 14 amino acids. Germline CDR1 SNHLY, CDR2 FYNNEI. Unmatched junction bases numbered 6, after V lost 8 bases and J lost 2 bases. In nucleotides, the CDR3 is TGTGCCAGCCAGCTAGCGGGCCTCACAGATACGCAGTATTTT. It yields the protein CASQLAGLTDTQYF.

The chain has TRBV7-9 and TRBJ2-7, with 9 nucleotides matching TRBD1. The CDR3 has 15 residues. Germline CDR1 SEHNR, CDR2 FQNEAQ (reference sequence). Germline trimming cut 2 bases from V and 1 base from J; bases unmatched to any gene: 3. The CDR3 region has the DNA TGTGCCAGCAGCTTACCAGGACAGGGGTCCTACGAGCAGTACTTC. It specifies CASSLPGQGSYEQYF. The whole variable domain, filled in from reference TRBV7-9 and TRBJ2-7, reads DTGVSQNPRHKITKRGQNVTFRCDPISEHNRLYWYRQTLGQGPEFLTYFQNEAQLEKSRLLSDRFSAERPKGSFSTLEIQRTEQGDSAMYLCASSLPGQGSYEQYFGPGTRLTVT.

This rearrangement joins TRBV6-1 to TRBJ1-2; TRBD1 agrees at 8 bases. V shed 9 bases, J shed 5 bases, and the junction held 11 bases outside the gene matches. Germline V gene data show CDR1 as MNHNS and CDR2 as SASEGT. This CDR3 contains 14 residues. CDR3 sequence reads: CASSGGETSYGYTF. CDR3 DNA: TGTGCCAGTTCAGGGGGCGAAACCTCTTATGGCTACACCTTC.

J is TRBJ2-5 and V is TRBV18; 15 nucleotides match TRBD2. Losses at the gene ends were 6 bases for V and 2 bases for J; bases not matched to a gene: 4. This CDR3 region has 16 residues. CDR1 KGHSH and CDR2 LQKENI come from the germline V gene. Here the CDR3 DNA reads TGTGCCAGCTCGACCGGACTAGCGGGAGGGCAAGAGACCCAGTACTTC. Translating it yields CASSTGLAGGQETQYF.

Sample share makes this clone medium-sized. The chain employs TRBV19 and TRBJ2-7; unclear D gene. This CDR3 has 13 residues. V lost 11 bases, J lost 0 bases, and 14 bases lay in between. CDR1 LNHDA and CDR2 SQIVND come from the germline V gene (reference sequence). As DNA, the CDR3 is TGTGCCTGTACCAAAACAGTCTCCTACGAGCAGTACTTC. Protein product: CACTKTVSYEQYF.

The count of this clone is one. V and J are TRBV6-6 and TRBJ1-6; D gene ambiguous. Germline CDR1 reads MNHNY; CDR2 reads SVGAGI (reference sequence). Trimming pared 6 bases from V and 9 bases from J, leaving 6 bases between. This CDR3 comprises 11 residues. The CDR3 loop reads CASSVSSPLHF. CDR3 nucleotide sequence: TGTGCCAGCAGCGTCAGTTCACCCCTCCACTTT.

The chain uses TRBV15 and TRBJ1-5; no clear D gene. CDR1 and CDR2 from the germline V gene are LNHNV and YYDKDF (reference sequence). This CDR3 has 19 amino acids. V was trimmed by 1 base and J by 0 bases, leaving 19 bases between them. CDR3 protein: CATSRVGGIPLNSNQPQHF. CDR3 DNA sequence: TGTGCCACCAGCAGAGTGGGAGGGATCCCCTTAAATAGCAATCAGCCCCAGCATTTT.

The V and J genes are TRBV14 and TRBJ2-7; D gene ambiguous. Germline lookup yields CDR1 SGHDN and CDR2 FVKESK. This CDR3 contains 12 residues. Between the trimmed V and J ends, which lost 0 bases and 9 bases, there was a span of 9 bases. CDR3 bases: TGTGCCAGCAGCCAAGAGTATAAGGGGCAGTACTTC. This gives the protein CASSQEYKGQYF.

The chain combines TRBV15 with TRBJ2-3; tentatively, D is TRBD2 (5 bases). Between the trimmed V and J ends, which lost 0 bases and 5 bases, there was a span of 18 bases. Germline CDR1 reads LNHNV; CDR2 reads YYDKDF (reference sequence). This CDR3 is 17 amino acids long. The CDR3 protein is CATSRDQPGWRVDTQYF. The CDR3 DNA follows: TGTGCCACCAGCAGAGACCAACCTGGCTGGCGGGTAGATACGCAGTATTTT. Supplemented by reference TRBV15 and TRBJ2-3, the full variable domain reads DAMVIQNPRYQVTQFGKPVTLSCSQTLNHNVMYWYQQKSSQAPKLLFHYYDKDFNNEADTPDNFQSRRPNTSFCFLDIRSPGLGDTAMYLCATSRDQPGWRVDTQYFGPGTRLTVL.

This clone was detected only a few times. V gene TRBV18 combines with J gene TRBJ1-5; D is possibly TRBD1 (5 bases). Germline CDR1 KGHSH, CDR2 LQKENI. The CDR3 loop spans 14 amino acids. V lost 2 bases and J lost 3, with 8 bases in between. The DNA for the CDR3 is TGTGCCAGCTCACCAGACAGAACCAATCAGCCCCAGCATTTT. This sequence encodes CASSPDRTNQPQHF.

V usage is TRBV19 and J usage is TRBJ2-3; 11 bases match TRBD1. Looked up from germline, CDR1 is LNHDA and CDR2 is SQIVND (reference sequence). Germline trimming cut 7 bases from V and 4 bases from J; bases unmatched to any gene: 10. The CDR3 runs to 16 residues. CDR3 coding DNA: TGTGCCAGTACCGACTCGGACAGGGGGCTCGCAGATACGCAGTATTTT. Its translation is CASTDSDRGLADTQYF.

This sequence joins TRBV5-6 and TRBJ2-7; D gene uncertain. CDR3 size: 13 residues. V was clipped by 3 bases and J by 4 bases, with 11 bases between them. The germline V gene encodes CDR1 SGHDT and CDR2 YYEEEE. The CDR3 is CASSSTTEYEQYF. The CDR3 region has the DNA TGTGCCAGCAGCTCCACGACTGAATACGAGCAGTACTTC. Full variable domain (rest looked up from reference TRBV5-6 and TRBJ2-7): DAGVTQSPTHLIKTRGQQVTLRCSPKSGHDTVSWYQQALGQGPQFIFQYYEEEERQRGNFPDRFSGHQFPNYSSELNVNALLLGDSALYLCASSSTTEYEQYFGPGTRLTVT.

The V call is TRBV28, the J call TRBJ2-6; D uncertain. The CDR3 runs 15 residues. Germline assignment: CDR1 MDHEN and CDR2 SYDVKM. Trimming cost V 7 bases and J 3 bases, with 13 bases left between them. This CDR3 reads CASTTTVDGANVLTF. The CDR3 nucleotides are TGTGCCAGCACTACTACGGTAGATGGGGCCAACGTCCTGACTTTC.

The V call is TRBV27, the J call TRBJ1-6; D is ambiguous. Germline V gene lookup returns CDR1 MNHEY and CDR2 SMNVEV (reference sequence). The CDR3 has 13 residues. The V and J ends lost 5 bases and 4 bases respectively, with 6 bases between them. The CDR3 DNA sequence: TGTGCCAGCAGTCCACAGTATAATTCACCCCTCCACTTT. This codes for CASSPQYNSPLHF.

By frequency in the sample, this clone is medium-sized. The chain has TRBV29-1 and TRBJ1-1; D not resolved. CDR1 is SQVTM, CDR2 ANQGSEA, per germline. The CDR3 loop spans 12 amino acids. Trimming cost V 8 bases and J 3 bases, with 13 bases left between them. The CDR3 loop is CSSGFGYTEAFF. DNA for the CDR3: TGCAGCTCGGGGTTCGGATACACTGAAGCTTTCTTT. The entire variable domain, with the rest obtained from reference TRBV29-1 and TRBJ1-1, is as follows: SAVISQKPSRDICQRGTSLTIQCQVDSQVTMMFWYRQQPGQSLTLIATANQGSEATYESGFVIDKFPISRPNLTFSTLTVSNMSPEDSSIYLCSSGFGYTEAFFGQGTRLTVV.

The chain is built from TRBV5-1 and TRBJ2-1, with D hard to call. CDR3 length: 15 residues. The V end was cut by 0 bases, the J end by 3 bases, with 10 bases between. Germline loops: CDR1 SGHRS, CDR2 YFSETQ. CDR3 in amino acids: CASSLDRWGYNEQFF. As DNA, the CDR3 is TGCGCCAGCAGCTTGGATCGTTGGGGCTACAATGAGCAGTTCTTC. The variable domain in full, with the rest retrieved from reference TRBV5-1 and TRBJ2-1, is KAGVTQTPRYLIKTRGQQVTLSCSPISGHRSVSWYQQTPGQGLQFLFEYFSETQRNKGNFPGRFSGRQFSNSRSEMNVSTLELGDSALYLCASSLDRWGYNEQFFGPGTRLTVL.

J is TRBJ2-1 and V is TRBV11-2, with 8 bases aligning to TRBD2. CDR3 size: 17 residues. Germline CDR1 and CDR2: SGHAT and FQNNGV. V was clipped by 3 bases and J by 0 bases; unmatched bases: 7. CDR3 loop: CASSFRLAGSSYNEQFF. The CDR3 DNA reads TGTGCCAGCAGCTTTCGTTTAGCGGGGAGCTCCTACAATGAGCAGTTCTTC.

The chain employs TRBV19 and TRBJ2-7; no firm D call. V was cut by 3 bases and J by 2 bases, with 11 bases left in between. The germline V gene encodes CDR1 LNHDA and CDR2 SQIVND (reference sequence). This CDR3 has 14 amino acids. The CDR3 loop reads CASSIPNRAYEQYF. The CDR3 bases are TGTGCCAGTAGTATCCCCAACCGCGCCTACGAGCAGTACTTC.

This sequence joins TRBV29-1 and TRBJ2-7; D ambiguous. V shed 5 bases and J shed 4 bases, with 15 bases lying between them. Germline CDR1 SQVTM, CDR2 ANQGSEA. The CDR3 totals 13 residues. The CDR3: CSVLVRTQYEQYF. DNA of the CDR3: TGCAGCGTTTTGGTTCGGACCCAATACGAGCAGTACTTC.

The CDR3 loop reads CASSLIGATEAFF. The DNA for the CDR3 is TGCGCCAGCAGCTTGATCGGAGCGACTGAAGCTTTCTTT. The V call is TRBV5-1, the J call TRBJ1-1; D remains ambiguous. CDR1 is SGHRS, CDR2 YFSETQ, per germline. The CDR3 covers 13 residues. Trimming took 1 base from V and 5 from J, leaving 9 bases between them.

This rearrangement joins TRBV11-2 to TRBJ1-1, with D possibly matching TRBD1 (5 bases). V was cut by 4 bases and J by 10 bases, with 13 bases left in between. The CDR3 has 12 amino acids. From germline, CDR1 is SGHAT and CDR2 FQNNGV. This CDR3 is CASSYRGGGAFF. DNA of the CDR3: TGTGCCAGCAGCTACAGAGGTGGGGGAGCTTTCTTT.

The V gene is TRBV2, the J gene TRBJ1-5; D unclear. The CDR3 consists of 12 residues. The ends were cut back, 3 bases at V and 5 bases at J, with 5 bases in the middle. The germline V gene encodes CDR1 SNHLY and CDR2 FYNNEI. In DNA, the CDR3 is TGTGCCAGCAGTGACAGCTATCAGCCCCAGCATTTT. Translating it yields CASSDSYQPQHF.

This clone is a singleton in its sample. This rearrangement joins TRBV12-5 to TRBJ2-1; the match to TRBD1 covers 9 bases. The CDR3 contains 14 residues. V shed 7 bases and J 4 bases; nucleotides not matched to a gene: 5. Germline V lookup: CDR1 LGHNT, CDR2 FRNRAP. CDR3 in DNA: TGTGCTAGTGAATCGACAGGGGGGTACAATGAGCAGTTCTTC. It codes for CASESTGGYNEQFF.

V is TRBV6-5 and J is TRBJ1-1, with unresolved D. Germline assignment: CDR1 MNHEY and CDR2 SVGAGI. Between the trimmed V and J ends, which lost 5 bases and 1 base, there was a span of 11 bases. CDR3 size: 14 residues. The CDR3 is CASSLYTGNTEAFF. The CDR3 DNA is TGTGCCAGCAGTCTTTACACGGGGAACACTGAAGCTTTCTTT.